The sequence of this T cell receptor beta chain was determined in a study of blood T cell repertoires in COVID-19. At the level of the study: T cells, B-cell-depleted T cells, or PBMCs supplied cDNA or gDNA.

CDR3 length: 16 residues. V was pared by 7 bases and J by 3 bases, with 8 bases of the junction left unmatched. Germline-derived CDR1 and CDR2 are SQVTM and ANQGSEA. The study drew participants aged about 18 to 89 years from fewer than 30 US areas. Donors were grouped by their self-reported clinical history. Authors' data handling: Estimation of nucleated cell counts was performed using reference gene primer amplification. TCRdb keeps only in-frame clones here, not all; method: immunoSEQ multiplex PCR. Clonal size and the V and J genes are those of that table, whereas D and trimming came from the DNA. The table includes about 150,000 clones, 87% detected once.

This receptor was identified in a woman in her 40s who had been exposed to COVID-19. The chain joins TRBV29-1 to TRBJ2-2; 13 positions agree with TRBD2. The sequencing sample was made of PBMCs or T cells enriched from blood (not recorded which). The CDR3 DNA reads TGCAGCGCACTGACTAGCGGGGGGCCCCACACCGGGGAGCTGTTTTTT. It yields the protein CSALTSGGPHTGELFF.